These 26 T cell receptor beta chains came from one sample sequenced in a study of blood T cell repertoires in COVID-19. Data came from immunoSEQ multiplex PCR; TCRdb stores just in-frame clones and leaves some out. The table includes around 250,000 clones, 85% detected once. The sequencing sample was made of peripheral blood. The receptors shown here come from a man over 45 with active or convalescent COVID-19.

This clone was detected a few times. The genes are TRBV5-3 and TRBJ2-1; perhaps TRBD1 as D (5 bases). TRBV5-3 is labeled an ORF, and its function is uncertain. Trimming shortened V by 2 bases and J by 10 bases, and 19 bases separated the two germline ends. The CDR3 sequence is 15 residues long. DNA of the CDR3: TGTGCCAGAAGCTTTTCACCCGGACATTCTTGGGAGCAGTTCTTC. Translating gives CARSFSPGHSWEQFF.

The chain joins TRBV2 to TRBJ1-2; 7 bases align to TRBD1. Trimming took 3 bases from V and 6 from J; bases not matched to a gene: 7. Germline assignment: CDR1 SNHLY and CDR2 FYNNEI. The CDR3 sequence is 14 residues long. This CDR3 reads CASSEMRTGHGYTF. For the CDR3, the DNA is TGTGCCAGCAGTGAGATGAGGACAGGACATGGCTACACCTTC.

V is TRBV5-1 and J is TRBJ2-3, with TRBD2 identical over 7 bases. V trimming: 0 bases; J trimming: 1 base; junction bases outside the gene matches: 5. CDR3 length: 16 residues. CDR1 is SGHRS and CDR2 is YFSETQ in the germline V gene. As DNA, the CDR3 is TGCGCCAGCAGCTTGGCCGGCCGGGGGGGCACAGATACGCAGTATTTT. It is translated as CASSLAGRGGTDTQYF. Complete variable domain (other parts from reference TRBV5-1 and TRBJ2-3): KAGVTQTPRYLIKTRGQQVTLSCSPISGHRSVSWYQQTPGQGLQFLFEYFSETQRNKGNFPGRFSGRQFSNSRSEMNVSTLELGDSALYLCASSLAGRGGTDTQYFGPGTRLTVL.

The V and J genes are TRBV6-6 and TRBJ1-1; 9 bases are a match to TRBD1. V dropped 5 bases and J dropped 4; count of bases not matched to a gene: 5. The CDR3 runs to 14 residues. Germline lookup yields CDR1 MNHNY and CDR2 SVGAGI (reference sequence). In DNA, the CDR3 is TGTGCCAGCAGTCCCCGGGACAGGGCCACTGAAGCTTTCTTT. Amino acids: CASSPRDRATEAFF.

This chain connects TRBV7-2 to TRBJ2-1, with 7 bases identical to TRBD2. There are 16 residues in the CDR3. Trimming removed 4 bases from V and 3 bases from J; junction bases left unmatched: 9. Germline CDR1 reads SGHTA; CDR2 reads FQGNSA. CDR3 bases: TGTGCCAGCAGCTCTAGGCTGAGCGGGAACTACAATGAGCAGTTCTTC. It is translated as CASSSRLSGNYNEQFF. Drawing the rest from reference TRBV7-2 and TRBJ2-1, the complete variable domain is GAGVSQSPSNKVTEKGKDVELRCDPISGHTALYWYRQSLGQGLEFLIYFQGNSAPDKSGLPSDRFSAERTGGSVSTLTIQRTQQEDSAVYLCASSSRLSGNYNEQFFGPGTRLTVL.

The chain couples TRBV27 to TRBJ2-5; 12 nucleotides agree with TRBD1. Germline V gives CDR1 MNHEY, CDR2 SMNVEV (reference sequence). This CDR3 comprises 17 residues. V gave up 5 bases and J gave up 3 bases; unmatched junction bases: 10. This chain's CDR3 is CASSPRGTGGLEETQYF. The CDR3 DNA reads TGTGCCAGCAGTCCTAGAGGGACAGGGGGCCTAGAAGAGACCCAGTACTTC.

The V call is TRBV9, the J call TRBJ1-3; D is undetermined. Trimming took 4 bases from V and 4 from J, leaving 15 bases between them. The CDR3 covers 15 residues. Germline values: CDR1 SGDLS, CDR2 YYNGEE. The CDR3, as DNA: TGTGCCAGCAGCCCCGACTGGAGGGAGGGAAACACCATATATTTT. It specifies CASSPDWREGNTIYF. The whole variable domain, remainder taken from reference TRBV9 and TRBJ1-3, is DSGVTQTPKHLITATGQRVTLRCSPRSGDLSVYWYQQSLDQGLQFLIQYYNGEERAKGNILERFSAQQFPDLHSELNLSSLELGDSALYFCASSPDWREGNTIYFGEGSWLTVV.

This clone showed up just once. The chain combines TRBV28 with TRBJ1-3; D is uncertain. Germline assignment: CDR1 MDHEN and CDR2 SYDVKM. CDR3 size: 15 residues. V was shortened by 7 bases and J by 4 bases, with 17 bases between the two germline ends. The CDR3 sequence is CASKPQRAGGNTIYF. The CDR3 nucleotides read TGTGCCAGCAAGCCCCAGCGGGCGGGGGGAAACACCATATATTTT.

The V gene is TRBV12-5, the J gene TRBJ1-6; D not resolved. In germline, CDR1 is LGHNT, CDR2 FRNRAP. This CDR3 has 16 residues. V was trimmed by 2 bases and J by 2 bases, leaving 10 bases between them. CDR3 protein: CASGLTGSTYNSPLHF. CDR3 bases: TGTGCTAGTGGTTTGACGGGGAGTACCTATAATTCACCCCTCCACTTT.

The chain couples TRBV7-2 to TRBJ2-7, with no clear D. The CDR3 extends over 15 amino acids. The V end was cut by 1 base, the J end by 0 bases, with 10 bases between. Germline lookup yields CDR1 SGHTA and CDR2 FQGNSA. CDR3 in amino acids: CASSLDFTRSYEQYF. CDR3 nucleotides: TGTGCCAGCAGCTTAGACTTCACCCGCTCCTACGAGCAGTACTTC.

This chain connects TRBV28 to TRBJ1-1; a weak D match, TRBD1 (5 bases). Deletions cut 6 bases from V and 3 bases from J, with 17 bases between. CDR3 size: 15 residues. CDR1 and CDR2 (germline): MDHEN, SYDVKM. CDR3 region: CASRHRSPRDTEAFF. DNA of the CDR3: TGTGCCAGCAGACACAGGTCCCCCAGGGACACTGAAGCTTTCTTT.

The chain employs TRBV3-1 (or the pseudogene TRBV3-2) and TRBJ1-1; D is ambiguous. The CDR3 contains 16 residues. Trimming took off 2 bases at V and 1 base at J, with 14 bases between the two ends. Looked up from germline, CDR1 is LGHDT and CDR2 is YNNKEL (reference sequence). The CDR3 nucleotides read TGTGCCAGCAGCCAATACTCGAGGTCCCCGAACACTGAAGCTTTCTTT. Protein: CASSQYSRSPNTEAFF.

This chain links TRBV3-1 (or the pseudogene TRBV3-2) with TRBJ2-4; 13 nucleotides match TRBD2. This CDR3 contains 16 residues. CDR1 is LGHDT and CDR2 is YNNKEL in the germline V gene (reference sequence). Germline trimming cut 2 bases from V and 9 bases from J; bases unmatched to any gene: 7. DNA for the CDR3: TGTGCCAGCAGCCAACCTGGGACTAGCGGGATGTCCATTCAGTACTTC. The encoded protein is CASSQPGTSGMSIQYF.

This clone turned up a few times. The chain joins TRBV5-1 to TRBJ1-1; TRBD1 might be the D (6 bases). Germline CDR1 SGHRS, CDR2 YFSETQ. V shed 1 base and J shed 10 bases, with 11 bases lying between them. This CDR3 contains 12 residues. The CDR3 reads CASSLRGYPAFF. The DNA for the CDR3 is TGCGCCAGCAGCTTGAGGGGGTACCCAGCTTTCTTT.

The chain recombines TRBV11-3 with TRBJ2-1; possible D gene TRBD2, 6 bases. Germline CDR1 is SGHNT and CDR2 is YENEEA. The CDR3 is 13 amino acids. Deletions cut 7 bases from V and 6 bases from J, with 13 bases between. The CDR3 region is CASTKTGGNEQFF. As DNA, the CDR3 is TGTGCCAGCACCAAAACCGGGGGCAATGAGCAGTTCTTC.

The genes are TRBV5-1 and TRBJ1-1, with TRBD1 matching over 9 bases. Per germline, CDR1 SGHRS and CDR2 YFSETQ. CDR3 length: 12 residues. V shed 4 bases and J 10 bases; nucleotides not matched to a gene: 5. DNA for the CDR3: TGCGCCAGCAGCCCGGGACAGGGAAGAGCTTTCTTT. It translates to CASSPGQGRAFF.

This clone was seen only a few times. The CDR3 DNA is TGTGCCAGCAGTCAGACAGGATCCACAGATACGCAGTATTTT. Encoded protein: CASSQTGSTDTQYF. The chain links TRBV6-5 to TRBJ2-3; possible D gene TRBD1, 6 bases. Germline loops: CDR1 MNHEY, CDR2 SVGAGI. The ends were cut back, 5 bases at V and 2 bases at J, with 11 bases in the middle. This CDR3 region has 14 residues.

The rearrangement links TRBV27 to TRBJ1-3, with a tentative D call TRBD1 (5 bases). Germline loops: CDR1 MNHEY, CDR2 SMNVEV (reference sequence). The V gene lost 6 bases and the J gene lost 4 bases, with 13 bases spanning the gap. This CDR3 spans 14 amino acids. CDR3 amino acids: CASSLGGPGNTIYF. The CDR3 bases are TGTGCCAGCAGCCTCGGGGGACCGGGAAACACCATATATTTT.

The CDR3 coding sequence is TGTGCCATCAGTGTAACTTGGACTAGCGGGACCGAGCAGTACTTC. This codes for CAISVTWTSGTEQYF. V and J are TRBV10-3 and TRBJ2-7, with 12 bases aligning to TRBD2. The CDR3 length is 15 residues. The germline V gene encodes CDR1 ENHRY and CDR2 SYGVKD. V was pared by 4 bases and J by 6 bases, with 7 bases of the junction left unmatched.

V gene TRBV7-8 combines with J gene TRBJ2-1; no reliable D call. Germline V gene data show CDR1 as SGHVS and CDR2 as FQNEAQ. V lost 4 bases and J 7 bases, leaving 20 bases between the germline ends. The CDR3 loop spans 16 amino acids. The CDR3 nucleotides are TGTGCCAGCAGCTCTCTTTTGGTCGCAGTCGGGAATGAGCAGTTCTTC. Translation gives CASSSLLVAVGNEQFF.

This clone has only one observation. This chain joins TRBV11-2 and TRBJ2-5; TRBD2 matches at 9 bases. This CDR3 has 16 residues. V lost 2 bases, J lost 4 bases, and 8 bases stayed unmatched. Germline V gene lookup returns CDR1 SGHAT and CDR2 FQNNGV. CDR3 amino acids: CASSLRGLALRETQYF. CDR3 nucleotides: TGTGCCAGCAGCTTAAGGGGACTAGCATTGAGAGAGACCCAGTACTTC.

The chain combines TRBV7-9 with TRBJ1-1; 7 nucleotides align to TRBD1. V lost 6 bases to trimming and J lost 5 bases; unmatched junction nucleotides: 3. Germline-derived CDR1 and CDR2 are SEHNR and FQNEAQ (reference sequence). The CDR3 runs 12 residues. CDR3 bases: TGTGCCAGCAGACACAGGGGTACTGAAGCTTTCTTT. It is translated as CASRHRGTEAFF.

The J gene is TRBJ1-4, the V gene TRBV7-2; 9 positions match TRBD1. This CDR3 region has 15 residues. The germline V gene has CDR1 SGHTA and CDR2 FQGNSA. J was trimmed by 7 bases and V by 3 bases; bases with no gene match: 6. The CDR3 DNA sequence: TGTGCCAGCAGCTTCCTACAGGGGGCCAGTGAAAAACTGTTTTTT. As protein: CASSFLQGASEKLFF.

The CDR3 nucleotides read TGTGCCACCCGGTCCTTCGAGCTAGCGGGAGGCGCCTACAATGAGCAGTTCTTC. The encoded protein is CATRSFELAGGAYNEQFF. The chain employs TRBV19 and TRBJ2-1, with 11 bases that match TRBD2. Germline lookup yields CDR1 LNHDA and CDR2 SQIVND (reference sequence). V gave up 10 bases and J gave up 2 bases; unmatched junction bases: 16. The length of the CDR3 is 18 residues.

The chain couples TRBV28 to TRBJ1-3, with unresolved D. Per the germline V gene, CDR1 is MDHEN and CDR2 is SYDVKM. The CDR3 is made up of 17 amino acids. V was clipped by 4 bases and J by 2 bases, with 18 bases between them. This chain's CDR3 is CASSSLRWEAAGNTIYF. DNA of the CDR3: TGTGCCAGCAGTTCCCTCCGATGGGAGGCTGCTGGAAACACCATATATTTT.

This clone was picked up one time. This sequence joins TRBV18 and TRBJ2-2; 9 positions agree with TRBD2. The junction had 8 bases not matched to a gene; V was cut back by 3 bases and J by 0 bases. Germline V gene lookup returns CDR1 KGHSH and CDR2 LQKENI. The CDR3 consists of 18 residues. Here the CDR3 DNA reads TGTGCCAGCTCACCGAAGGCACTAGCGGGCCCGAACACCGGGGAGCTGTTTTTT. It is translated as CASSPKALAGPNTGELFF.